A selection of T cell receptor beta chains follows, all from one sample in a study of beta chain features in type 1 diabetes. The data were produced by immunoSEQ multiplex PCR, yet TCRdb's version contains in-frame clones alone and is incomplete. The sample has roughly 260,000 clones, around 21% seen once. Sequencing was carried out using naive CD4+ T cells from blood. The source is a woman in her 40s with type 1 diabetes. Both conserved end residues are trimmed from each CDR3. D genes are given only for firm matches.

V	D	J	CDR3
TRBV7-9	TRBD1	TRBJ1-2	ASSKARDRGNGYT
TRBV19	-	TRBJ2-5	ASSILRSGRETQY
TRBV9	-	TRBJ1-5	ASSVAGHSNQPQH
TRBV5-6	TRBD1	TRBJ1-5	ASSFRGQGNQPQH
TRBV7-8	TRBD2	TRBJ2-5	ASSEREMGETQY
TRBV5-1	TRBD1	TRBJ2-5	ASSFGGQGFETQY
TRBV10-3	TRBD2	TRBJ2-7	AIRAGGVGEQY
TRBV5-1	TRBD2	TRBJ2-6	ASSPGGPGANVLT
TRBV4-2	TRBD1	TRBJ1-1	ASSRLLTGTGGTEAF
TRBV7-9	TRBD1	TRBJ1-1	ASSPRWDREVNTEAF
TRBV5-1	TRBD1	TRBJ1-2	ASSLGDSAVYGYT
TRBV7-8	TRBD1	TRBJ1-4	ASSPHPWDRGHWEKLF
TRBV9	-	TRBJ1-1	ASSGVQGNVAF
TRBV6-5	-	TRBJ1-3	ASSYGGKGNTIY
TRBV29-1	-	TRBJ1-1	SALLRYQYTEAF
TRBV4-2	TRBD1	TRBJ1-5	ASSQETGGDQPQH
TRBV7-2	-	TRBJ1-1	ASSLTVMNTEAF
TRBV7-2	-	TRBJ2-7	ASSLGQGRTYEQY
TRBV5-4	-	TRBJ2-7	ASSNMNSEQY
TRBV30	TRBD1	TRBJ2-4	AWSTGDLNIQY
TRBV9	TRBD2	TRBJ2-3	ASTGGSRSDTQY
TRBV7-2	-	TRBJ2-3	ASSSTRGATSSYTQY